The 12 T cell receptor beta chains below were found in one sample sequenced in a study of T-cell memory formation after mild COVID-19. MiXCR, run by TCRdb on the 5' RACE reads, gives a single entry per CDR3 protein. The sample yields approximately 450,000 distinct CDR3 sequences, about 20% seen once. Sequences were obtained from PBMCs or a T cell subset sorted from them (not recorded which). These receptors were taken from an adult woman who had mild COVID-19 (a few samples of this study predate the infection). Cell type and time point are not known.

The chain has TRBV7-9 and TRBJ2-1; D gene uncertain. Per germline, CDR1 SEHNR and CDR2 FQNEAQ (reference sequence). V was shortened by 5 bases and J by 7 bases, with 6 bases between the two germline ends. The CDR3 has 11 amino acids. In DNA, the CDR3 is TGTGCCAGCAGCCCTCAGAATGAGCAGTTCTTC. Its translation is CASSPQNEQFF.

V and J are TRBV7-8 and TRBJ2-2; D may be TRBD2 (6 bases). V dropped 8 bases and J dropped 6 bases, with 16 bases sitting between them. The CDR3 is 14 amino acids. Germline lookup yields CDR1 SGHVS and CDR2 FQNEAQ. The CDR3 sequence is CASAAGRIPGELFF. DNA for the CDR3: TGTGCCAGCGCGGCAGGGAGGATACCCGGGGAGCTGTTTTTT.

This clonotype has a handful of counts. The genes are TRBV5-1 and TRBJ2-2; tentatively, D is TRBD2 (6 bases). The CDR3 extends over 16 amino acids. The germline gives CDR1 SGHRS, CDR2 YFSETQ. Trimming stripped 0 bases from V and 6 bases from J, with 15 bases between. The CDR3, as DNA: TGCGCCAGCAGCTTGGCGGGCGGGGCCGGGTCCGGGGAGCTGTTTTTT. Translating gives CASSLAGGAGSGELFF.

This clonotype was seen more than once but under ten times. The chain couples TRBV7-9 to TRBJ1-2; the match to TRBD1 covers 9 bases. CDR1 and CDR2 from the germline V gene are SEHNR and FQNEAQ (reference sequence). The V and J ends lost 5 bases and 8 bases, in that order; junction bases with no gene match: 6. The CDR3 contains 13 residues. CDR3 loop: CASSHPQGAGYTF. In DNA, the CDR3 is TGTGCCAGCAGCCATCCACAGGGGGCAGGCTACACCTTC.

This clonotype was observed a handful of times. This sequence joins TRBV6-2 or TRBV6-3 and TRBJ1-2; D ambiguous. V lost 2 bases, J lost 2 bases, and 3 bases lay in between. The germline V gene has CDR1 MNHEY and CDR2 SVGEGT. CDR3 length: 12 residues. As DNA, the CDR3 is TGTGCCAGCAGTTACGGGAACTATGGCTACACCTTC. This codes for CASSYGNYGYTF.

This clonotype occurred a few times. V is TRBV4-1 and J is TRBJ2-1; TRBD1 aligns across 8 bases. CDR3 length equals 13 residues. Germline-derived CDR1 and CDR2 are MGHRA and YSYEKL. V gave up 8 bases and J gave up 7 bases; unmatched junction bases: 7. CDR3 amino acids: CASDTGGTNEQFF. In nucleotides, the CDR3 is TGCGCCAGCGACACAGGGGGGACTAATGAGCAGTTCTTC.

The rearrangement joins TRBV20-1 to TRBJ2-7, with 7 bases matching TRBD1. Looked up from germline, CDR1 is DFQATT and CDR2 is SNEGSKA (reference sequence). The CDR3 runs 15 residues. V shed 1 base, J shed 2 bases, and the junction held 8 bases outside the gene matches. CDR3 DNA sequence: TGCAGTGCTAGAGGAGGACAGGCCCTCCCCTACGAGCAGTACTTC. Translated, it gives CSARGGQALPYEQYF.

The chain joins TRBV7-2 to TRBJ1-1, with D unclear. Trimming took off 5 bases at V and 6 bases at J, with 10 bases between the two ends. Looked up from germline, CDR1 is SGHTA and CDR2 is FQGNSA. The CDR3 loop spans 12 amino acids. This chain's CDR3 is CASSVYTAEAFF. In DNA form, the CDR3 reads TGTGCCAGCAGCGTCTACACGGCTGAAGCTTTCTTT.

The chain employs TRBV12-5 and TRBJ1-2; D not certain. Germline V gene lookup returns CDR1 LGHNT and CDR2 FRNRAP. V lost 5 bases, J lost 1 base, and 5 bases lay in between. The CDR3 sequence is 12 residues long. The CDR3: CASGRDNYGYTF. The CDR3 DNA reads as TGTGCTAGTGGTCGAGATAACTATGGCTACACCTTC.

J is TRBJ1-5 and V is TRBV2; D remains ambiguous. The V gene lost 4 bases and the J gene lost 9 bases, with 13 bases spanning the gap. Germline CDR1 and CDR2: SNHLY and FYNNEI. The CDR3 has 13 residues. DNA of the CDR3: TGTGCCAGCAGTGGAGACCCTACTCGGCCCCAGCATTTT. Its protein is CASSGDPTRPQHF. The full variable domain, rest sourced from reference TRBV2 and TRBJ1-5, is EPEVTQTPSHQVTQMGQEVILRCVPISNHLYFYWYRQILGQKVEFLVSFYNNEISEKSEIFDDQFSVERPDGSNFTLKIRSTKLEDSAMYFCASSGDPTRPQHFGDGTRLSIL.

This clonotype was counted a few times. The chain recombines TRBV6-6 with TRBJ2-1, with D uncertain. V lost 2 bases to trimming and J lost 6 bases, with 8 bases between them. This CDR3 region has 13 residues. The V gene's germline CDR1 is MNHNY and CDR2 SVGAGI (reference sequence). The CDR3 coding sequence is TGTGCCAGCAGTTACAATCCGGTCAATGAGCAGTTCTTC. This gives the protein CASSYNPVNEQFF.

The rearrangement joins TRBV7-2 to TRBJ2-5; D perhaps matches TRBD1 (5 bases). Trimming took 5 bases from V and 1 from J, leaving 11 bases between them. Germline loops: CDR1 SGHTA, CDR2 FQGNSA. The CDR3 length is 14 residues. The CDR3 nucleotides read TGTGCCAGCAGCCGGTTGGGGCTCCAAGAGACCCAGTACTTC. This codes for CASSRLGLQETQYF.